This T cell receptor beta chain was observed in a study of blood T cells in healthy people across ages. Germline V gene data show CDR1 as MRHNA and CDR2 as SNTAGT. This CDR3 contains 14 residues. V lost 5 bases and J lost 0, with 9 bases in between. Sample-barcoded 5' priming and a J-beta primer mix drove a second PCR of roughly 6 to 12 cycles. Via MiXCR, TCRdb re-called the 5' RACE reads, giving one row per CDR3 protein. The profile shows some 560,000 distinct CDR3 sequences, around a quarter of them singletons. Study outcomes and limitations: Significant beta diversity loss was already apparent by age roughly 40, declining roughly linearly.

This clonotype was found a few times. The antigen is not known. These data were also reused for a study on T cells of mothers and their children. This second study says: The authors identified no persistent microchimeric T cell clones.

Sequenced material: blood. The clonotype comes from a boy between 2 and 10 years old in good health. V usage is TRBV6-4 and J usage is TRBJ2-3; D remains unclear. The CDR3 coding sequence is TGTGCCAGCAGTAGTGCGGCAAGCACAGATACGCAGTATTTT. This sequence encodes CASSSAASTDTQYF.